This T cell receptor beta chain came from a study of blood T cell repertoires in COVID-19. Study information: Collection of acute and convalescent COVID-19 samples took place in the United States, Italy and Spain. Sample material is recorded as cDNA or gDNA derived from T cells, B-cell-depleted T cells, or PBMCs.

The CDR3 runs to 16 residues. Trimming removed 1 base from V and 7 bases from J; junction bases left unmatched: 7. The V gene's germline CDR1 is SGHAT and CDR2 FQNNGV. Using immunoSEQ multiplex PCR, the repertoire was profiled, and TCRdb retains in-frame clones only, with some absent. The sample comprises 62,000 or so clones, around 90% of which are singletons, and roughly 2.3% rests with the top ten. This sequence was found in a human donor in a cohort sampled during active COVID-19. The sequenced sample consisted of peripheral blood. The chain has TRBV11-2 and TRBJ2-2; 9 nucleotides line up with TRBD1. The chain's CDR3 is CASSLVLRTGDGELFF. In DNA form, the CDR3 reads TGTGCCAGCAGCTTAGTTCTTAGGACAGGGGACGGGGAGCTGTTTTTT.